This TCR beta chain derives from a study of cytomegalovirus exposure and HLA in healthy donors. Whole-study findings and limits: The study found most TCR sequences rare, yet found some public TCRs in many donors.

Only in-frame clones appear in the TCRdb table, and some are missing; sequencing was by immunoSEQ multiplex PCR. The sample includes 150,000 to 200,000 clones, about 87% of them seen just once. Comments on this clone: Its target is not known.

The CDR3 is 14 residues long. Trimming removed 8 bases from V and 8 bases from J; junction bases left unmatched: 6. Germline V gives CDR1 SNHLY, CDR2 FYNNEI. The specimen was PBMCs. The rearrangement links TRBV2 to TRBJ2-1; the match to TRBD2 covers 13 bases. The clonotype originates from a woman aged 30 to 39 in good health and CMV-seronegative. CDR3 in DNA: TGTGCCAGCGAGACTAGCGGGGGGTTTCATGAGCAGTTCTTC. It encodes CASETSGGFHEQFF.